This T cell receptor beta chain was captured in a study of cytomegalovirus exposure and HLA in healthy donors. General study points: Apparent HLA restriction characterized most CMV-associated TCR beta chains in a later analysis. From TCR beta sequences, most subjects' HLA-A and HLA-B alleles were reportedly predicted accurately. The analysis excluded some indistinguishable V segments, including TRBV6-2 and TRBV6-3.

With respect to this clone: Its antigen is still unknown.

The CDR3 contains 14 residues. Germline CDR1 and CDR2: SGHRS and YFSETQ. The V gene lost 4 bases and the J gene lost 1 base, with 11 bases spanning the gap. This PCR relied on a set of 60 Vbeta primers and 13 Jbeta primers. Only in-frame clones appear in the TCRdb table, and some are missing; sequencing was by immunoSEQ multiplex PCR. The sample carries about 97,000 clones, over 75% recorded once. The sequenced material came from PBMCs. This TCR was sampled from a man aged 40-55 years in good health and CMV-seropositive. The chain employs TRBV5-1 and TRBJ1-1; a weak D match, TRBD1 (5 bases). CDR3 sequence reads: CASSLRVGNTEAFF. The CDR3 nucleotides are TGCGCCAGCAGCCTCAGGGTGGGGAACACTGAAGCTTTCTTT.